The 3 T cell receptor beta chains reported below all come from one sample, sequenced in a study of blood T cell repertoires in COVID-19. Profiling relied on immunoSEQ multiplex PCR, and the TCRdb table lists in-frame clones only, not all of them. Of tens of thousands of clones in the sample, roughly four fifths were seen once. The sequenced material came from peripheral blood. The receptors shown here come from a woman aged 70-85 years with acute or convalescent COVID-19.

In DNA, the CDR3 is TGTGCCAGCAGCCAAGGTACTAGCGGATTCTACGAGCAGTACTTC. Translated: CASSQGTSGFYEQYF. The chain couples TRBV14 to TRBJ2-7; TRBD2 matches 8 bases. The CDR3 sequence is 15 residues long. From germline, CDR1 is SGHDN and CDR2 FVKESK. V lost 1 base to trimming and J lost 3 bases; unmatched junction nucleotides: 5. The full variable domain, completed using reference TRBV14 and TRBJ2-7, is EAGVTQFPSHSVIEKGQTVTLRCDPISGHDNLYWYRRVMGKEIKFLLHFVKESKQDESGMPNNRFLAERTGGTYSTLKVQPAELEDSGVYFCASSQGTSGFYEQYFGPGTRLTVT.

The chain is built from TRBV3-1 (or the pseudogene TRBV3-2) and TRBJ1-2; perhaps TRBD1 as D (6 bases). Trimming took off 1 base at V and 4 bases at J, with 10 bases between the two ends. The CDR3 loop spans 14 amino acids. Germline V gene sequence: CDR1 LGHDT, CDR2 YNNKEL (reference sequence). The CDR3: CASSQGGGGYGYTF. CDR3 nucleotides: TGTGCCAGCAGCCAAGGCGGGGGCGGCTATGGCTACACCTTC.

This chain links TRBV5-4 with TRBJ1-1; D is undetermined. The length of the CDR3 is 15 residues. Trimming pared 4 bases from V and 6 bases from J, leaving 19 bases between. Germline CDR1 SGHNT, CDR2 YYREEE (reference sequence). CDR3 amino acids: CASSPPETPAPEAFF. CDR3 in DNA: TGTGCCAGCAGCCCTCCCGAGACACCTGCCCCTGAAGCTTTCTTT.